Each of the 27 T cell receptor beta chains below was sequenced from the same sample in a study of T cells after somatic rescue of genetic block. This table comes from immunoSEQ multiplex PCR, and its TCRdb copy is limited to in-frame clones, with some not included. The sample shows fewer than 150,000 clones, 90% to 95% of them seen only once. Sequencing input: peripheral blood mononuclear cells (PBMCs). Source of these receptors: a woman aged 18-29 years.

The chain is built from TRBV7-9 and TRBJ2-7, with 12 nucleotides matching TRBD2. Germline assignment: CDR1 SEHNR and CDR2 FQNEAQ (reference sequence). V lost 3 bases and J lost 1; bases outside the gene matches: 1. The CDR3 covers 15 residues. The CDR3 protein is CASSFGTSGSYEQYF. The CDR3 bases are TGTGCCAGCAGCTTTGGGACTAGCGGGTCCTACGAGCAGTACTTC.

The chain combines TRBV29-1 with TRBJ2-5; 10 nucleotides agree with TRBD1. V dropped 6 bases and J dropped 10; count of bases not matched to a gene: 11. CDR1 and CDR2 (germline): SQVTM, ANQGSEA. The CDR3 has 13 residues. The CDR3 DNA is TGCAGCGTCCCCGGGACAGGGGAGTTTCTCCAGTACTTC. This sequence encodes CSVPGTGEFLQYF. The whole variable domain, remainder taken from reference TRBV29-1 and TRBJ2-5, is SAVISQKPSRDICQRGTSLTIQCQVDSQVTMMFWYRQQPGQSLTLIATANQGSEATYESGFVIDKFPISRPNLTFSTLTVSNMSPEDSSIYLCSVPGTGEFLQYFGPGTRLLVL.

This rearrangement joins TRBV2 to TRBJ2-7; 9 bases align to TRBD1. The CDR3 is 14 amino acids. Trimming removed 11 bases from V and 7 bases from J; junction bases left unmatched: 15. Germline CDR1 is SNHLY and CDR2 is FYNNEI. CDR3 in DNA: TGTGCCCGTTCGTCTCGCGGACAGGGGAGGGAGCAGTACTTC. Residues: CARSSRGQGREQYF.

The rearrangement links TRBV5-1 to TRBJ2-2; perhaps TRBD2 as D (6 bases). V lost 0 bases to trimming and J lost 8 bases, with 17 bases between them. Germline lookup yields CDR1 SGHRS and CDR2 YFSETQ. This CDR3 is 16 amino acids long. For the CDR3, the DNA is TGCGCCAGCAGCTTGGGGGCGTCCCCTGCGGGGGGGGAGCTGTTTTTT. This encodes CASSLGASPAGGELFF.

This clone was observed a few times. In the same sample, other DNA sequences code for this CDR3. The genes are TRBV5-1 and TRBJ2-5; the match to TRBD1 covers 7 bases. J gave up 3 bases and V 0 bases, and 5 bases lay outside the gene matches. Germline V lookup: CDR1 SGHRS, CDR2 YFSETQ. CDR3 length: 15 amino acids. CDR3 region: CASSLAGTEKETQYF. CDR3 in DNA: TGCGCCAGCAGCTTGGCCGGGACAGAAAAAGAGACCCAGTACTTC.

This clone was counted only a few times. The CDR3 loop is CATSGRAGQETQYF. CDR3 coding DNA: TGTGCCACCAGCGGACGAGCGGGGCAAGAGACCCAGTACTTC. This chain links TRBV15 with TRBJ2-5, with 7 bases aligning to TRBD2. The CDR3 sequence is 14 residues long. The trim removed 5 bases at V and 2 bases at J, leaving 5 bases unmatched. CDR1 and CDR2 (germline): LNHNV, YYDKDF (reference sequence).

The chain joins TRBV7-9 to TRBJ1-2, with D perhaps TRBD1 (6 bases). Germline V CDR1 and CDR2: SEHNR, FQNEAQ (reference sequence). The V gene lost 5 bases and the J gene lost 8 bases, with 9 bases spanning the gap. The CDR3 covers 11 residues. This CDR3 is CASSAGGGYTF. DNA for the CDR3: TGTGCCAGCAGCGCCGGGGGCGGCTACACCTTC.

The rearrangement uses TRBV12-5 and TRBJ1-1; TRBD1 aligns across 7 bases. V was pared by 1 base and J by 3 bases, with 11 bases of the junction left unmatched. Germline assignment: CDR1 LGHNT and CDR2 FRNRAP. The CDR3 loop spans 17 amino acids. For the CDR3, the DNA is TGTGCTAGTGGTTTGGACGGGTGGGACAGACCTCACACTGAAGCTTTCTTT. Translating it yields CASGLDGWDRPHTEAFF.

The CDR3 loop is CASGTGWLYEQYF. The CDR3 coding sequence is TGTGCCAGCGGGACAGGGTGGCTCTACGAGCAGTACTTC. The J gene is TRBJ2-7, the V gene TRBV6-6; TRBD1 agrees at 9 bases. CDR3 length: 13 residues. The germline V gene has CDR1 MNHNY and CDR2 SVGAGI (reference sequence). After removal of 8 bases from V and 3 bases from J, the junction contained 5 bases not matched to a gene.

J is TRBJ2-7 and V is TRBV30; 7 bases fit TRBD2. CDR1 is GTSNPN, CDR2 SVGIG, per germline (reference sequence). V gave up 0 bases and J gave up 2 bases; unmatched junction bases: 7. This CDR3 comprises 15 residues. The CDR3 bases are TGTGCCTGGAGTGTACCGGGGGGATACCCCTACGAGCAGTACTTC. The encoded protein is CAWSVPGGYPYEQYF.

V gene TRBV9 combines with J gene TRBJ2-7; 7 bases map to TRBD2. V shed 3 bases and J 2 bases; nucleotides not matched to a gene: 8. This CDR3 contains 15 residues. Germline V gene data show CDR1 as SGDLS and CDR2 as YYNGEE. CDR3 in amino acids: CASSEGGSTTYEQYF. The CDR3 nucleotides read TGTGCCAGCAGCGAGGGAGGGTCAACAACCTACGAGCAGTACTTC.

The chain carries TRBV11-3 and TRBJ2-2, with D unresolved. This CDR3 is built from 14 residues. Trimming left V 0 bases short and J 5 bases short, with 7 bases between. In germline, CDR1 is SGHNT, CDR2 YENEEA. CDR3 amino acids: CASSLDLGTGELFF. The CDR3 DNA reads TGTGCCAGCAGCTTAGATCTGGGGACCGGGGAGCTGTTTTTT.

The chain uses TRBV2 and TRBJ1-5; 10 bases map to TRBD1. The length of the CDR3 is 15 residues. Trimming cost V 6 bases and J 2 bases; bases outside gene matches: 4. CDR1 and CDR2 (germline): SNHLY, FYNNEI. The chain's CDR3 is CASRGTGVGNQPQHF. DNA of the CDR3: TGTGCCAGCAGGGGGACAGGGGTGGGCAATCAGCCCCAGCATTTT.

The rearrangement links TRBV7-3 to TRBJ2-3; 9 bases agree with TRBD2. V trimming: 4 bases; J trimming: 0 bases; junction bases outside the gene matches: 8. Germline V gene data show CDR1 as SGHTA and CDR2 as FQGTGA. The CDR3 contains 17 residues. CDR3 sequence reads: CASSSGLAGASTDTQYF. The CDR3 region has the DNA TGTGCCAGCAGCTCCGGTTTAGCGGGGGCCAGCACAGATACGCAGTATTTT.

This clone has just one count. V is TRBV30 and J is TRBJ1-5, with D maybe TRBD1 (6 bases). CDR3 length equals 13 residues. Per germline, CDR1 GTSNPN and CDR2 SVGIG (reference sequence). Trimming took off 5 bases at V and 3 bases at J, with 11 bases between the two ends. The chain's CDR3 is CAWGRGANQPQHF. DNA of the CDR3: TGTGCCTGGGGACGGGGGGCCAATCAGCCCCAGCATTTT. The full variable domain, rest sourced from reference TRBV30 and TRBJ1-5, is SQTIHQWPATLVQPVGSPLSLECTVEGTSNPNLYWYRQAAGRGLQLLFYSVGIGQISSEVPQNLSASRPQDRQFILSSKKLLLSDSGFYLCAWGRGANQPQHFGDGTRLSIL.

V usage is TRBV30 and J usage is TRBJ2-5; 7 positions match TRBD1. V gave up 4 bases and J gave up 1 base; unmatched junction bases: 3. Germline V CDR1 and CDR2: GTSNPN, SVGIG (reference sequence). The CDR3 extends over 13 amino acids. CDR3 sequence: CAWTWDSQETQYF. CDR3 bases: TGTGCCTGGACTTGGGACAGCCAAGAGACCCAGTACTTC.

This rearrangement joins TRBV6-4 to TRBJ2-3, with no clear D. This CDR3 region has 14 residues. CDR1 MRHNA and CDR2 SNTAGT come from the germline V gene. The V and J ends lost 4 bases and 0 bases respectively, with 8 bases between them. For the CDR3, the DNA is TGTGCCAGCAGTGTAGATGCTAGCACAGATACGCAGTATTTT. Residues: CASSVDASTDTQYF.

The chain is built from TRBV27 and TRBJ2-5; TRBD1 agrees at 7 bases. Trimming at V came to 2 bases and at J to 4 bases, leaving 7 bases not matched to a gene. The germline gives CDR1 MNHEY, CDR2 SMNVEV (reference sequence). The CDR3 is made up of 15 amino acids. The DNA for the CDR3 is TGTGCCAGCAGTTTAACGGGGAGACAGGGAGAGACCCAGTACTTC. Its translation: CASSLTGRQGETQYF.

V gene TRBV19 combines with J gene TRBJ1-2, with D possibly TRBD1 on 6 matching bases. The length of the CDR3 is 15 residues. V was clipped by 7 bases and J by 0 bases, with 15 bases between them. Germline values: CDR1 LNHDA, CDR2 SQIVND (reference sequence). The CDR3 spells CASTRGGTTNYGYTF. DNA of the CDR3: TGTGCCAGTACCCGAGGGGGGACCACTAACTATGGCTACACCTTC.

The chain carries TRBV6-1 and TRBJ1-2, with D possibly matching TRBD1 (6 bases). CDR1 and CDR2 from the germline V gene are MNHNS and SASEGT. Deletions cut 4 bases from V and 4 bases from J, with 16 bases between. This CDR3 spans 15 amino acids. The CDR3 loop reads CASSVDPWTVYGYTF. The CDR3 DNA follows: TGTGCCAGCAGTGTGGACCCCTGGACAGTCTATGGCTACACCTTC.

The chain employs TRBV30 and TRBJ1-2, with D maybe TRBD1 (5 bases). The CDR3 runs 13 residues. Trimming shortened V by 3 bases and J by 4 bases, and 12 bases separated the two germline ends. Germline CDR1 and CDR2: GTSNPN and SVGIG (reference sequence). CDR3 protein: CAWRSLGGYGYTF. The CDR3 DNA sequence: TGTGCCTGGAGGAGCCTTGGGGGCTATGGCTACACCTTC.

CDR3 nucleotide sequence: TGTGCCTGGAGTAGGCGGGGGGCGAACCAGCCCCAGCATTTT. Protein sequence: CAWSRRGANQPQHF. The chain has TRBV30 and TRBJ1-5; TRBD1 is a possible D gene (6 bases). The length of the CDR3 is 14 residues. Germline V CDR1 and CDR2: GTSNPN, SVGIG (reference sequence). V was cut by 2 bases and J by 7 bases, with 15 bases left in between.

The rearrangement uses TRBV6-5 and TRBJ1-1; D perhaps matches TRBD1 (5 bases). CDR1 MNHEY and CDR2 SVGAGI come from the germline V gene. V lost 6 bases and J lost 3, with 17 bases in between. This CDR3 contains 15 residues. This CDR3 is CASRQGQSYYTEAFF. CDR3 sequence (DNA): TGTGCCAGCAGGCAGGGTCAGAGCTATTACACTGAAGCTTTCTTT.

This clone appeared once. The chain couples TRBV28 to TRBJ2-7, with D perhaps matching TRBD2 (6 bases). V was clipped by 1 base and J by 1 base, with 11 bases between them. Germline assignment: CDR1 MDHEN and CDR2 SYDVKM. CDR3 length equals 15 residues. The CDR3 region is CASSLSASGSYEQYF. CDR3 nucleotide sequence: TGTGCCAGCAGTTTATCAGCGAGCGGGTCCTACGAGCAGTACTTC. Based on the CDR3 plus reference TRBV28 and TRBJ2-7, the full variable domain is DVKVTQSSRYLVKRTGEKVFLECVQDMDHENMFWYRQDPGLGLRLIYFSYDVKMKEKGDIPEGYSVSREKKERFSLILESASTNQTSMYLCASSLSASGSYEQYFGPGTRLTVT.

CDR3 residues: CASSLVRGGARETQYF. The DNA for the CDR3 is TGTGCCAGCAGCTTAGTTCGCGGGGGGGCACGGGAGACCCAGTACTTC. The rearrangement joins TRBV13 to TRBJ2-5; TRBD2 matches at 9 bases. Germline V gene sequence: CDR1 PRHDT, CDR2 FYEKMQ (reference sequence). V shed 1 base and J 5 bases; nucleotides not matched to a gene: 8. The CDR3 covers 16 residues.

The chain has TRBV4-2 and TRBJ2-2; 8 bases align to TRBD2. With 0 bases clipped from V and 7 bases from J, the junction kept 13 bases outside the gene matches. The CDR3 is 18 amino acids. CDR1 and CDR2 from the germline V gene are LGHNA and YNFKEQ. The CDR3 here is CASSQEPPRRGDDGELFF. The CDR3 bases are TGTGCCAGCAGCCAAGAACCCCCGCGGCGGGGGGATGACGGGGAGCTGTTTTTT.

The chain recombines TRBV18 with TRBJ1-2, with D perhaps matching TRBD1 (5 bases). This CDR3 has 13 residues. In germline, CDR1 is KGHSH, CDR2 LQKENI. Trimming took 6 bases from V and 3 from J, leaving 11 bases between them. The CDR3 here is CASSGGGDYGYTF. The DNA of the CDR3 is TGTGCCAGCTCCGGTGGGGGTGACTATGGCTACACCTTC.